This is a list of T cell receptor beta chains from one sample in a study of Ad26.COV2.S vaccination and SARS-CoV-2 variants. Profiled with immunoSEQ multiplex PCR; TCRdb holds only in-frame clones, not every one. The sample carries about 480,000 clones, roughly 85% recorded once. The sequenced sample was peripheral blood, obtained in a trial of Ad26.COV2.S vaccine versus placebo. The receptor set was obtained from a person aged 18 to 65 who received the Ad26.COV2.S COVID-19 vaccine or a placebo. Both conserved end residues are trimmed from each CDR3. A D gene is named only where the DNA matches it firmly.

TRBJ1-2 TRBV29-1 TRBD1 10 SVRRTGAGYT
TRBJ2-7 TRBV30 TRBD1 11 ACPGQGTSEQY
TRBJ2-1 TRBV24-1 NA 12 ATSDPGSYSEQF
TRBJ1-1 TRBV11-2 NA 11 ASSQDSYTEAF
TRBJ2-1 TRBV7-9 TRBD2 14 ASSLQGLAAQDEQF
TRBJ1-1 TRBV28 TRBD1 12 ASSTTGLDTEAF
TRBJ1-3 TRBV9 NA 17 ASSVGGRLGGLAGNTIY
TRBJ2-1 TRBV5-1 NA 13 ASSFGGAGNNEQF
TRBJ1-6 TRBV25-1 NA 12 ASSDTSRVSPLH
TRBJ2-2 TRBV5-5 NA 14 ASSLGGGSNTGELF
TRBJ2-7 TRBV5-4 TRBD2 11 ASSWEGRREQY
TRBJ2-1 TRBV7-9 TRBD2 15 ASSLGPGLAGYNEQF
TRBJ2-3 TRBV5-4 NA 11 ASSLPPTYTQY
TRBJ2-1 TRBV6-2/TRBV6-3 NA 10 ASSSTSYEQF
TRBJ2-7 TRBV9 TRBD2 13 ASSVGLAGLYEQY
TRBJ2-1 TRBV7-8 TRBD1 13 ASSSALDRWVHWF
TRBJ1-5 TRBV7-2 NA 14 ASTLRTGDSNQPQH
TRBJ1-1 TRBV7-9 NA 12 ASSLLGASDEAF
TRBJ1-4 TRBV12-3/TRBV12-4 TRBD1 11 ASRIQGAGGLF
TRBJ1-4 TRBV4-3 NA 13 ASSQEMGTNEKLF
TRBJ2-1 TRBV5-1 NA 14 ASSSDRTSRGVGQF
TRBJ2-7 TRBV25-1 NA 13 ASSLGSRTSYEQY
TRBJ1-6 TRBV10-2 TRBD1 13 ASSDPRQGNSPLH
TRBJ2-3 TRBV18 NA 11 ASSPDLGDTQY
TRBJ2-3 TRBV2 TRBD1 12 ASSGDSHTDTQY
TRBJ2-3 TRBV5-5 TRBD1 15 ASSLAGQGAGTDTQY
TRBJ1-2 TRBV14 NA 9 ASSQAGGYT
TRBJ2-7 TRBV9 TRBD2 13 ASSVAGREGYEQY
TRBJ2-3 TRBV5-6 TRBD1 11 ATADRGTDTQY
TRBJ1-2 TRBV7-2 NA 12 ASSPGPVPYGYT
TRBJ1-2 TRBV28 NA 12 ASSLSGAFYGYT
TRBJ2-7 TRBV28 NA 9 ASSRRDEQY
TRBJ1-5 TRBV7-2 NA 11 ASSLPYNQPQH
TRBJ1-1 TRBV28 NA 14 ASSLFSGGMNTEAF
TRBJ2-7 TRBV28 NA 12 ASGQHPSVDEQY
TRBJ1-5 TRBV7-8 NA 11 ASSRNSNQPQH
TRBJ1-1 TRBV9 TRBD1 12 ASSFFDRDTEAF
TRBJ2-5 TRBV24-1 NA 12 ATSDFGEQRTQY
TRBJ1-2 TRBV4-2 TRBD1 14 ASSLERGGGDYGYT